This T cell receptor beta chain was recovered during a study of shared clonotypes between healthy human individuals. V shed 5 bases and J shed 8 bases, with 16 bases lying between them. The CDR3 has 13 amino acids. Looked up from germline, CDR1 is SGHTA and CDR2 is FQGTGA. As handled by the study authors: Filtering differed for immunoSEQ, which gave only junction sequences without quality scores. The assay was immunoSEQ multiplex PCR, and TCRdb's table has in-frame clones only and misses some. The V and J calls and clone size were taken over from that table, and D and trimming were inferred from the DNA. The repertoire holds 2,500,000 or so clones, with 85% to 95% as singletons.

The rearrangement uses TRBV7-3 and TRBJ2-7; perhaps TRBD2 as D (6 bases). The receptor was derived from a man aged 18 to 30 in good health. Some clones in this sample may be carry-over from other donors' samples. Sequenced input: naive CD4+ T cells from PBMCs. Subset given: CD45RA+ positively selected. CDR3 in amino acids: CASSPVGGRQQYF. CDR3 nucleotide sequence: TGTGCCAGCAGCCCCGTCGGAGGGCGGCAGCAGTACTTC.